This T cell receptor beta chain came from a study of metastatic and nonmetastatic thyroid tumors. Thyroid surgery was performed in patients who had received no treatment beforehand. Points on this clone: A read error may explain this, as a much larger clone is one base away.

The CDR3 is made up of 15 amino acids. V lost 4 bases to trimming and J lost 7 bases, with 17 bases between them. In germline, CDR1 is SGDLS, CDR2 YYNGEE. Original processing methods: The distant-metastasis classifier for papillary thyroid cancer was built from CDR3 differences across clinicopathological groups. TCRdb reprocessed the PCR reads via MiXCR. TCRdb, not the original authors, processed these V and J calls. The table has around 70,000 clones, less than 20% seen once; the top ten hold 10% to 15%. The TCR sequence derives from a female donor with papillary thyroid cancer or a benign thyroid nodule (not recorded which). Some clones in this sample may be carry-over from other donors' samples. The chain combines TRBV9 with TRBJ1-4; TRBD1 is a possible D gene (5 bases). The sample consisted of blood. The CDR3 DNA reads as TGTGCCAGCAGCACCAGTTCAGGGTGGGGTGAAAAACTGTTTTTT. Translating it yields CASSTSSGWGEKLFF.